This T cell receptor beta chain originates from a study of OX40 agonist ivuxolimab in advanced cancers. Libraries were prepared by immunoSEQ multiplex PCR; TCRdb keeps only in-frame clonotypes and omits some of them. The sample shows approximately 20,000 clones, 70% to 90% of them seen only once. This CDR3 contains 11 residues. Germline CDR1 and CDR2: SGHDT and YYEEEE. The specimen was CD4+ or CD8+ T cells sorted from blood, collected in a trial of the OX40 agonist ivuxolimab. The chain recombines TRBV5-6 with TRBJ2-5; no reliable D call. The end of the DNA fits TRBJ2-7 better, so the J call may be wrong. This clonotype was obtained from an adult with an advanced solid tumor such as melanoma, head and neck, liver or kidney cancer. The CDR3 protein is CASSLYYEQYF. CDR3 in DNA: TGTGCCAGCAGCTTGTACTACGAGCAGTACTTC.